This entry lists 18 T cell receptor beta chains sequenced from one sample in a study of read filtering for tumor transcriptome and immune sequencing. This library used 300 to 450 ng RNA and molecular barcoded adaptors spanning alpha/delta and beta/gamma chains. From the reads, TCRdb called clonotypes with MiXCR, one entry per CDR3 protein. The sample shows tens of thousands of distinct CDR3 sequences, about 12% of them seen only once. The specimen was a population of CD138-negative cells sorted from bone marrow. The receptor set was obtained from a donor aged 40 or older with multiple myeloma.

In this sample, this clonotype turned up many times. The CDR3 DNA is TGTGCCAGCAGCTCTACTCCGGGGATCACGGAGACCCAGTACTTC. Protein: CASSSTPGITETQYF. The chain couples TRBV7-9 to TRBJ2-5; D perhaps matches TRBD2 (5 bases). Germline lookup yields CDR1 SEHNR and CDR2 FQNEAQ (reference sequence). The CDR3 runs 15 residues. V lost 4 bases and J lost 5, with 17 bases in between.

As regards this clonotype: This may stem from a read error, because a much larger clone lies one nucleotide away. The chain links TRBV20-1 to TRBJ1-5; D might be TRBD1 (6 bases). Trimming took off 6 bases at V and 8 bases at J, with 17 bases between the two ends. Germline V gene sequence: CDR1 DFQATT, CDR2 SNEGSKA (reference sequence). This CDR3 is built from 13 residues. The CDR3 spells CSAGRGLGKPQHF. The CDR3 DNA reads as TGCAGTGCGGGCAGGGGCTTGGGTAAGCCCCAGCATTTT.

This clonotype was picked up many times. The chain uses TRBV12-3 or TRBV12-4 and TRBJ2-1; D gene ambiguous. V lost 6 bases and J 8 bases, leaving 8 bases between the germline ends. The CDR3 covers 11 residues. In DNA form, the CDR3 reads TGTGCCAGCAGGGAAGGGTATGAGCAGTTCTTC. This codes for CASREGYEQFF.

By share of the sample, this clonotype is medium-sized. The V and J genes are TRBV7-3 and TRBJ2-1; the match to TRBD2 covers 10 bases. The CDR3 length is 17 residues. Trimming took 0 bases from V and 7 from J; bases not matched to a gene: 9. CDR1 and CDR2 (germline): SGHTA, FQGTGA. The CDR3: CASSLTGAGGPENEQFF. In DNA form, the CDR3 reads TGTGCCAGCAGCTTAACGGGAGCGGGAGGGCCGGAGAATGAGCAGTTCTTC. The full variable domain, completed using reference TRBV7-3 and TRBJ2-1, is GAGVSQTPSNKVTEKGKYVELRCDPISGHTALYWYRQSLGQGPEFLIYFQGTGAADDSGLPNDRFFAVRPEGSVSTLKIQRTERGDSAVYLCASSLTGAGGPENEQFFGPGTRLTVL.

Only a few counts were recorded for this clonotype. The chain joins TRBV28 to TRBJ2-6; D call uncertain. Between the trimmed V and J ends, which lost 3 bases and 3 bases, there was a span of 9 bases. This CDR3 spans 15 amino acids. In germline, CDR1 is MDHEN, CDR2 SYDVKM. CDR3 region: CASSFERIGANVLTF. The CDR3 DNA reads TGTGCCAGCAGTTTCGAGAGAATTGGGGCCAACGTCCTGACTTTC. Complete variable domain (other parts from reference TRBV28 and TRBJ2-6): DVKVTQSSRYLVKRTGEKVFLECVQDMDHENMFWYRQDPGLGLRLIYFSYDVKMKEKGDIPEGYSVSREKKERFSLILESASTNQTSMYLCASSFERIGANVLTFGAGSRLTVL.

Judged by abundance, this clonotype is medium-sized. The J gene is TRBJ2-1, the V gene TRBV2; 7 nucleotides agree with TRBD1. The J segment lost 0 bases and the V segment lost 5 bases, leaving 4 bases of the junction unmatched. This CDR3 has 15 residues. CDR1 SNHLY and CDR2 FYNNEI come from the germline V gene. The CDR3: CASSTRDSSYNEQFF. The DNA of the CDR3 is TGTGCCAGCAGTACCCGGGACAGCTCCTACAATGAGCAGTTCTTC.

This clonotype was recorded at least ten times. The V gene is TRBV29-1, the J gene TRBJ2-1, with D possibly being TRBD1 or TRBD2 (5 bases each). The V gene lost 7 bases and the J gene lost 7 bases, with 14 bases spanning the gap. Germline-derived CDR1 and CDR2 are SQVTM and ANQGSEA. This CDR3 is 12 amino acids long. CDR3 DNA: TGCAGCGGGGGGAAAAGTACAAATGAGCAGTTCTTC. Translated: CSGGKSTNEQFF.

Many counts were recorded for this clonotype. The chain couples TRBV4-1 to TRBJ2-3, with TRBD1 matching over 9 bases. Germline CDR1 and CDR2: MGHRA and YSYEKL. The CDR3 runs to 15 residues. J was trimmed by 0 bases and V by 3 bases; bases with no gene match: 1. CDR3 amino acids: CASSQTGGSTDTQYF. CDR3 nucleotide sequence: TGCGCCAGCAGCCAGACAGGGGGAAGCACAGATACGCAGTATTTT.

In regard to this clonotype: It is likely a read error: a sequence one base away is far more abundant. This chain joins TRBV7-9 and TRBJ1-6; a possible D gene is TRBD1 (5 bases). From germline, CDR1 is SEHNR and CDR2 FQNEAQ (reference sequence). CDR3 size: 12 residues. CDR3 region: CASSFGTPEAIF. The CDR3, as DNA: TGTGCCAGCAGCTTCGGGACGCCGGAGGCTATCTTT.

Note on this clonotype: This sequence may be a read error, since a much larger clone differs from it by one base. The chain recombines TRBV6-2 or TRBV6-3 with TRBJ1-5; D perhaps matches TRBD1 (6 bases). The CDR3 loop spans 12 amino acids. Germline V gives CDR1 MNHEY, CDR2 SVGEGT. The chain's CDR3 is CAGRGGNQPQHF. The CDR3 bases are TGTGCCGGCAGGGGAGGCAATCAGCCCCAGCATTTT.

There are a few counts of this clonotype. The chain is built from TRBV7-8 and TRBJ1-1; D is perhaps TRBD1 (5 bases). This CDR3 comprises 18 residues. Germline V lookup: CDR1 SGHVS, CDR2 FQNEAQ. The V gene lost 5 bases and the J gene lost 0 bases, with 22 bases spanning the gap. CDR3 in DNA: TGTGCCAGCAGCCAAACCACTGACGAGGGGAAGATGAACACTGAAGCTTTCTTT. This translates into CASSQTTDEGKMNTEAFF. The full variable domain, completed using reference TRBV7-8 and TRBJ1-1, is GAGVSQSPRYKVAKRGQDVALRCDPISGHVSLFWYQQALGQGPEFLTYFQNEAQLDKSGLPSDRFFAERPEGSVSTLKIQRTQQEDSAVYLCASSQTTDEGKMNTEAFFGQGTRLTVV.

About this clonotype: The conserved closing phenylalanine or tryptophan is absent in this CDR3, likely reflecting a read error. The chain uses TRBV5-1 and TRBJ1-1, with TRBD1 as a possible D gene (5 bases). V was cut by 4 bases and J by 4 bases, with 17 bases left in between. CDR1 and CDR2 (germline): SGHRS, YFSETQ. This CDR3 comprises 15 residues. The CDR3 reads CASSRPGRLSTEAFS. The CDR3 nucleotides read TGCGCCAGCAGCCGACCGGGACGGTTGAGCACTGAAGCTTTCTCT.

CDR3 loop: CSARVIEHGTEAFF. CDR3 sequence (DNA): TGCAGTGCTAGAGTAATTGAACACGGCACTGAAGCTTTCTTT. This chain uses TRBV20-1 with TRBJ1-1, with D unclear. Germline values: CDR1 DFQATT, CDR2 SNEGSKA (reference sequence). The CDR3 has 14 residues. V lost 1 base and J 4 bases, leaving 13 bases between the germline ends.

This clonotype was seen ten or more times. The V and J genes are TRBV20-1 and TRBJ2-7, with D possibly being TRBD1 (5 bases). Trimming left V 3 bases short and J 4 bases short, with 13 bases between. Looked up from germline, CDR1 is DFQATT and CDR2 is SNEGSKA (reference sequence). The CDR3 runs to 13 residues. CDR3 nucleotide sequence: TGCAGTGCTAGTGCAGGGTGGGGTTACGAGCAGTACTTC. Protein product: CSASAGWGYEQYF.

This clonotype was seen repeatedly, ten times or more. The chain carries TRBV7-2 and TRBJ2-7; a possible D gene is TRBD1 (5 bases). CDR1 SGHTA and CDR2 FQGNSA come from the germline V gene. This CDR3 region has 16 residues. V lost 6 bases, J lost 0 bases, and 18 bases lay in between. The CDR3 DNA reads as TGTGCCAGCAGTCGGGCCCAAGGGGCCATCTCCTACGAGCAGTACTTC. Translating it yields CASSRAQGAISYEQYF.

In its sample, this clonotype was seen many times. This chain uses TRBV18 with TRBJ2-5; D perhaps matches TRBD1 (5 bases). V was cut by 5 bases and J by 5 bases, with 12 bases left in between. This CDR3 is built from 13 residues. Germline V gene sequence: CDR1 KGHSH, CDR2 LQKENI. The CDR3 DNA reads as TGTGCCAGCTCAACCGACCAGGGCGAGACCCAGTACTTC. Encoded protein: CASSTDQGETQYF.

This clonotype has ten or more counts. The V call is TRBV7-6, the J call TRBJ2-2, with no clear D. Germline V CDR1 and CDR2: SGHVS, FNYEAQ. Trimming pared 2 bases from V and 3 bases from J, leaving 7 bases between. The CDR3 spans 14 residues. The chain's CDR3 is CASSLSQYTGELFF. The DNA of the CDR3 is TGTGCCAGCAGCTTAAGTCAGTACACCGGGGAGCTGTTTTTT.

This clonotype appeared many times. The chain recombines TRBV20-1 with TRBJ2-7, with D unresolved. CDR3 size: 13 residues. Germline V lookup: CDR1 DFQATT, CDR2 SNEGSKA (reference sequence). V gave up 7 bases and J gave up 0 bases, with 13 bases separating them. CDR3 bases: TGCAGTGGCATCATCCCTAGCTCCTACGAGCAGTACTTC. Translating gives CSGIIPSSYEQYF.